One sample yielded the 4 T cell receptor beta chains listed below, sequenced in a study of cytomegalovirus exposure and HLA in healthy donors. The PCR ran on 60 Vbeta and 13 Jbeta primers. The table came from immunoSEQ multiplex PCR; TCRdb's copy has only in-frame clones and leaves some out. The sample yields around 130,000 clones, almost 85% seen once. The sequenced sample was PBMCs. Receptor source: a young woman in good health and CMV-seronegative.

This clone was recorded once. This chain connects TRBV6-1 to TRBJ1-4, with D possibly TRBD1 on 5 matching bases. V shed 4 bases and J shed 5 bases, with 17 bases lying between them. Germline lookup yields CDR1 MNHNS and CDR2 SASEGT. The CDR3 is made up of 16 amino acids. CDR3 nucleotide sequence: TGTGCCAGCAGTGGGGGGGGAATTGAGGCCAATGAAAAACTGTTTTTT. Its protein product is CASSGGGIEANEKLFF.

The chain has TRBV19 and TRBJ1-2; 10 bases map to TRBD1. Germline CDR1 and CDR2: LNHDA and SQIVND (reference sequence). This CDR3 spans 14 amino acids. J lost 4 bases, V lost 3 bases, and 2 bases had no gene match. CDR3 nucleotides: TGTGCCAGTAGTATGGGACAGGGGAGCTATGGCTACACCTTC. Amino acid sequence: CASSMGQGSYGYTF.

This clone was observed once. CDR3 coding DNA: TGTGCCAGCGCAGCGCAGAGGAGTGGCTACACCTTC. Its translation: CASAAQRSGYTF. The chain couples TRBV18 to TRBJ1-2; no clear D gene. CDR1 and CDR2 (germline): KGHSH, LQKENI. V was cut by 8 bases and J by 7 bases, with 14 bases left in between. CDR3 length: 12 amino acids.

The rearrangement links TRBV4-2 to TRBJ1-2; D not certain. The CDR3 length is 15 residues. V lost 4 bases, J lost 0 bases, and 12 bases lay in between. Per germline, CDR1 LGHNA and CDR2 YNFKEQ. Here the CDR3 reads CASSPPAGSNYGYTF. CDR3 DNA: TGTGCCAGCAGCCCCCCGGCGGGGTCTAACTATGGCTACACCTTC.